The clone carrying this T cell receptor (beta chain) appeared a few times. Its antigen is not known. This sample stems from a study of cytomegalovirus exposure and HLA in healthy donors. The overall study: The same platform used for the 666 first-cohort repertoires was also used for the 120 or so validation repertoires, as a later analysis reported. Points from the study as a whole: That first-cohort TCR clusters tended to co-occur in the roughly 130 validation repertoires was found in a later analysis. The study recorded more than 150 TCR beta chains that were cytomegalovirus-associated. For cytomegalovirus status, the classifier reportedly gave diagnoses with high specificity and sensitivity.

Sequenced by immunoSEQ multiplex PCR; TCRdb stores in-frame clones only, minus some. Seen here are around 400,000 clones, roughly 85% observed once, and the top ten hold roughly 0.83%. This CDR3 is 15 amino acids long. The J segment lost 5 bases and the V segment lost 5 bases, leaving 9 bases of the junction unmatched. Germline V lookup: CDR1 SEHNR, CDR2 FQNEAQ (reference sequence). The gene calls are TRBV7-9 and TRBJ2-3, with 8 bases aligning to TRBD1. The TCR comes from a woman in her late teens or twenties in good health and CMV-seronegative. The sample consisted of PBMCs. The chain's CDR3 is CASSTRQGTGDTQYF. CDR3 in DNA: TGTGCCAGCAGCACGCGACAGGGGACGGGAGATACGCAGTATTTT.